This TCR beta chain was identified in a study of T cells in localized non-small cell lung cancer. CDR1 and CDR2 (germline): LNHDA, SQIVND (reference sequence). The CDR3 runs 12 residues. Each adjacent lung sample was taken at least 2 cm from the tumor margin and was free of atypia. This clone has more than one count but fewer than ten. What it recognizes is unknown. One end of the junction is discordant with germline, which a read error may explain. Only in-frame clones appear in the TCRdb table, and some are missing; sequencing was by immunoSEQ multiplex PCR. The sample contains roughly 1,500 clones, over 30% of which appear only once. Study-level results: T cell clonality was highest in uninvolved adjacent lung, above tumor.

The genes are TRBV19 and TRBJ1-1, with D uncertain. The source is a male donor aged 60 or over with stage I squamous cell lung carcinoma. The sequences come from normal lung tissue next to the tumor, collected before any cancer treatment. CDR3 loop: CATRAENAEAFF. The CDR3 DNA is TGTGCCACTAGGGCGGAGAACGCTGAAGCTTTCTTT.